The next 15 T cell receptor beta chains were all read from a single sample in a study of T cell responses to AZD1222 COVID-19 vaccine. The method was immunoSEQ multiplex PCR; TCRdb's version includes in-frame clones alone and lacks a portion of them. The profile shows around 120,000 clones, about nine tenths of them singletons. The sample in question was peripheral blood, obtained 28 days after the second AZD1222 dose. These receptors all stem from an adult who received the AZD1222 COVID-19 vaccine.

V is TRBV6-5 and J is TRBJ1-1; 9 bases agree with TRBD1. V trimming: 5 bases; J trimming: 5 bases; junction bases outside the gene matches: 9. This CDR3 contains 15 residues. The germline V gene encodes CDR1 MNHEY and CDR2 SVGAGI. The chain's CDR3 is CASSPRDRVRTEAFF. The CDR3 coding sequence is TGTGCCAGCAGTCCACGGGACAGGGTAAGGACTGAAGCTTTCTTT.

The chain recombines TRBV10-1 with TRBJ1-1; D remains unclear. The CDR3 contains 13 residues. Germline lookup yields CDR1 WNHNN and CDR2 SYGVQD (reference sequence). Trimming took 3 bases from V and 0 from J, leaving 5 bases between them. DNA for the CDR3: TGCGCCAGCAGTGAAGACATGAACACTGAAGCTTTCTTT. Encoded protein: CASSEDMNTEAFF.

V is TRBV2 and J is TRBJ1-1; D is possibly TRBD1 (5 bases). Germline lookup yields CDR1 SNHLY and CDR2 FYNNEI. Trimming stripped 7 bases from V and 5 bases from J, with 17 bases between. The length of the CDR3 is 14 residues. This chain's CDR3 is CASMGPWQATEAFF. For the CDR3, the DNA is TGTGCCAGCATGGGACCGTGGCAGGCGACTGAAGCTTTCTTT.

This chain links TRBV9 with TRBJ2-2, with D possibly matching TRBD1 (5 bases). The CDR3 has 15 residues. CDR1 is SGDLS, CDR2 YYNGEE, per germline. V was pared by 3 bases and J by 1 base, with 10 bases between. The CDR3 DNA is TGTGCCAGCAGCGGGAACAGGAAGAACACCGGGGAGCTGTTTTTT. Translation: CASSGNRKNTGELFF.

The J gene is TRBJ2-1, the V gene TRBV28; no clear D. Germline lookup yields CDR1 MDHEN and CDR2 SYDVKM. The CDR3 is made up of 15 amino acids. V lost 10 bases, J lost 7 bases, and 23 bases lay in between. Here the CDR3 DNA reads TGTGCCACCCTTGGTTTGGGGTTTGTGGGGAATGAGCAGTTCTTC. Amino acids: CATLGLGFVGNEQFF.

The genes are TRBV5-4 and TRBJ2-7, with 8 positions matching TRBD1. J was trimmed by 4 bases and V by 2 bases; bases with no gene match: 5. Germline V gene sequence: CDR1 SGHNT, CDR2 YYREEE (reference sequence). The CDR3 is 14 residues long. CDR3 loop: CASSLRTGSYEQYF. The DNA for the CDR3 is TGTGCCAGCAGCTTAAGGACAGGGAGTTACGAGCAGTACTTC.

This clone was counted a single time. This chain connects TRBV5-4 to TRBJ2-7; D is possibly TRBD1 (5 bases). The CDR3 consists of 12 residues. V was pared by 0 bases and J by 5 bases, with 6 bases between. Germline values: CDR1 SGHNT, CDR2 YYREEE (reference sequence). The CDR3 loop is CASSLGRDEQYF. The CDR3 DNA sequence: TGTGCCAGCAGCTTGGGCAGGGACGAGCAGTACTTC.

The CDR3 DNA reads as TGCGCCAGCAGAGAATCGTTCGGGACCCCCGAACGGAACACTGAAGCTTTCTTT. Translation: CASRESFGTPERNTEAFF. This chain uses TRBV5-1 with TRBJ1-1, with a possible D match to TRBD1 (5 bases). Germline CDR1 and CDR2: SGHRS and YFSETQ. CDR3 length: 18 residues. The V end was cut by 5 bases, the J end by 1 base, with 24 bases between.

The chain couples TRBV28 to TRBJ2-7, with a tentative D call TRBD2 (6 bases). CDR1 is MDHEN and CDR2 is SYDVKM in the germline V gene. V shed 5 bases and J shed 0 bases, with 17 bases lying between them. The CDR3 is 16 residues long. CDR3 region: CASSPPGGVASYEQYF. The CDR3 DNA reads TGTGCCAGCAGTCCCCCCGGGGGAGTGGCCTCCTACGAGCAGTACTTC.

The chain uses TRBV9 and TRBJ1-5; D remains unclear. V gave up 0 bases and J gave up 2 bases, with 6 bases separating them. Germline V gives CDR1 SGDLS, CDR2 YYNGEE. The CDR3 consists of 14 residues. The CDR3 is CASSVGGGNQPQHF. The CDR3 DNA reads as TGTGCCAGCAGCGTAGGAGGAGGCAATCAGCCCCAGCATTTT.

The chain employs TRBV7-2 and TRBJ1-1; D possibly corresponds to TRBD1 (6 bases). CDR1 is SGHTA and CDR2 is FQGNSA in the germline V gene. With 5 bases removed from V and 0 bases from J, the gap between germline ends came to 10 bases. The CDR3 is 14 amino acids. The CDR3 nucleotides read TGTGCCAGCAGCCCGGACAGAATGAACACTGAAGCTTTCTTT. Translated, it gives CASSPDRMNTEAFF.

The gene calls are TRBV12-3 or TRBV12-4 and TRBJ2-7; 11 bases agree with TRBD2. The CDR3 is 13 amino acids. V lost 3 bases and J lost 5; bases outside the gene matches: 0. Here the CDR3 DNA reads TGTGCCAGCAGTTTGACTAGCGGGAACGAGCAGTACTTC. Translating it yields CASSLTSGNEQYF.

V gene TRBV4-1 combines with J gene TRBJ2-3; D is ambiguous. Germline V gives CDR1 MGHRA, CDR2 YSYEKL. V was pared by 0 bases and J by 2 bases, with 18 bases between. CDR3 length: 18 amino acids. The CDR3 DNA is TGCGCCAGCAGCCAAGATAGCCGCGGACCACGAATCACAGATACGCAGTATTTT. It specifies CASSQDSRGPRITDTQYF.

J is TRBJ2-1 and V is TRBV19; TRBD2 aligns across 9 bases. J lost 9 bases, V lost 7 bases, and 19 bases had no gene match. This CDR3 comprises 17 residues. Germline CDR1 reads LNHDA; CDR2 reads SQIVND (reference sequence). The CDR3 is CASTPATAGGPVGEQFF. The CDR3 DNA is TGTGCCAGTACCCCGGCGACCGCGGGGGGGCCCGTCGGTGAGCAGTTCTTC.

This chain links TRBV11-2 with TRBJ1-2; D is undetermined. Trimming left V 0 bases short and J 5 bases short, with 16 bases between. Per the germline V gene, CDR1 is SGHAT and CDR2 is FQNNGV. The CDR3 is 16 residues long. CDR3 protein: CASSLDSSLILYGYTF. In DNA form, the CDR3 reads TGTGCCAGCAGCTTAGATAGCAGCCTGATACTGTATGGCTACACCTTC.